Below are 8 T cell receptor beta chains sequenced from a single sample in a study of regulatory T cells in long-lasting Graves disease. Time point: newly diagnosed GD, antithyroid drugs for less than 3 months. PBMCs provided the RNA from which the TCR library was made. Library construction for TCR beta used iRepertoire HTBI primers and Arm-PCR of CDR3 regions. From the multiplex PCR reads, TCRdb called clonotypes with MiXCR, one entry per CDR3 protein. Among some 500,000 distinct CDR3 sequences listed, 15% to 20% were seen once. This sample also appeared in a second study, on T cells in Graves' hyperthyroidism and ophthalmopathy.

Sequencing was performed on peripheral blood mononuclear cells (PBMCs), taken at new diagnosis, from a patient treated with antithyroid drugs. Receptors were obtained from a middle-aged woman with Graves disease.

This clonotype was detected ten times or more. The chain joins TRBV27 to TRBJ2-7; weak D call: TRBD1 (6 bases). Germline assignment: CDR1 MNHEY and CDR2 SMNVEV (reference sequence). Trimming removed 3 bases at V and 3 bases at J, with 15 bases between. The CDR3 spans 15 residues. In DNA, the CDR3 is TGTGCCAGCAGTTTCTCCGGGACAACGAACTACGAGCAGTACTTC. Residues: CASSFSGTTNYEQYF.

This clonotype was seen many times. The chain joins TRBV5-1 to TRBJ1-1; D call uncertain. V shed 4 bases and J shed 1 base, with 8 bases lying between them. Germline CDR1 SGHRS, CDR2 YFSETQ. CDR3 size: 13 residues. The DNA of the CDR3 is TGCGCCAGCAGCATCATACAGAACACTGAAGCTTTCTTT. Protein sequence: CASSIIQNTEAFF.

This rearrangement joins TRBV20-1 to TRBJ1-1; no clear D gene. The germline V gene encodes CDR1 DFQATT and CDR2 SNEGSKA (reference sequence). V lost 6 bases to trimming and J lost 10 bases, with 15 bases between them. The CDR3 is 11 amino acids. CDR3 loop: CSADNSLGAFF. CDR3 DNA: TGCAGTGCGGATAATTCCCTGGGAGCTTTCTTT.

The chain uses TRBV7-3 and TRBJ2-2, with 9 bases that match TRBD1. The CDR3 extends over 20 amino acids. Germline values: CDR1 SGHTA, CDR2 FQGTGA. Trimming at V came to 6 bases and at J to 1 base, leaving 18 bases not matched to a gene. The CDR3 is CASSRRRDWTGDMNTGELFF. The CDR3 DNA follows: TGTGCCAGCAGTCGAAGGAGAGACTGGACAGGGGATATGAACACCGGGGAGCTGTTTTTT.

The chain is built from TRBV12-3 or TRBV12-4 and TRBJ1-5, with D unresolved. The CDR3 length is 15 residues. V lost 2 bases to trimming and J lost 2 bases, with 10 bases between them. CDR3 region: CASSLNIRGNQPQHF. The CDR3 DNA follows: TGTGCCAGCAGTTTAAACATCCGCGGCAATCAGCCCCAGCATTTT.

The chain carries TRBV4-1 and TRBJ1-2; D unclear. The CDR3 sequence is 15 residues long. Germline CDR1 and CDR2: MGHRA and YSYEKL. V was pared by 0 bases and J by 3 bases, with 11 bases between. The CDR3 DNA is TGCGCCAGCAGCCAAGAGAGCACCCTGGACTATGGCTACACCTTC. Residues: CASSQESTLDYGYTF.

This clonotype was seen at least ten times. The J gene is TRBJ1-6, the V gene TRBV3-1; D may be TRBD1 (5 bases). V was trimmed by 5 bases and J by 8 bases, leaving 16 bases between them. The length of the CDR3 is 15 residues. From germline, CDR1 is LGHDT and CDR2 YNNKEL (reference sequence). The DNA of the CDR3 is TGTGCCAGCAGCGAAGGAACAGGATTTCATTCACCCCTCCACTTT. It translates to CASSEGTGFHSPLHF. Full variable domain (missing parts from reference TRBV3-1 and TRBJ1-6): DTAVSQTPKYLVTQMGNDKSIKCEQNLGHDTMYWYKQDSKKFLKIMFSYNNKELIINETVPNRFSPKSPDKAHLNLHINSLELGDSAVYFCASSEGTGFHSPLHFGNGTRLTVT.

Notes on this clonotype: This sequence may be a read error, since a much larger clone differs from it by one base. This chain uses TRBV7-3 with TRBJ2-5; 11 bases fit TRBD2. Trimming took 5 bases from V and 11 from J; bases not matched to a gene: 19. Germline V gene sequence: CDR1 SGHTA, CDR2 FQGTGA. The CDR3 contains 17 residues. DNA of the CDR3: TGTGCCAGCAGCGTCAGTGGGACTAGCGGCCCTACCGGTGAGCAGTACTTC. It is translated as CASSVSGTSGPTGEQYF.